This record concerns one T cell receptor beta chain sequence. Its antigen is not identified. Germline V lookup: CDR1 LNHDA, CDR2 SQIVND (reference sequence). The V end lost 2 bases, the J end lost 5 bases, and 13 bases lay between the germline ends. This CDR3 spans 16 amino acids. The time point: new active TB diagnosis, blood taken before or within 7 days of starting treatment. The sample originates from a study of T cells in tuberculosis. This table comes from immunoSEQ multiplex PCR, and its TCRdb copy is limited to in-frame clones, with some not included. The sample carries about 5,000 clones, approximately 97% recorded once. Study-wide points: GEM motif frequencies gave 70% accuracy; the GMM repertoire gave about 86%.

The sequence derives from an adult with tuberculosis. The chain employs TRBV19 and TRBJ1-6; the D is unclear. The source material was PBMCs, sampled at tuberculosis diagnosis. CDR3 in amino acids: CASSIPDDGDNSPLHF. The CDR3 DNA reads TGTGCCAGTAGTATACCGGACGACGGGGATAATTCACCCCTCCACTTT.